This TCR beta chain derives from a study of blood T cells in healthy people across ages. Findings and caveats of the study: Roughly linear age-related decline in beta diversity appeared, significant by age roughly 40.

Individuals who donated were healthy Caucasians from Russia aged about 6 to 90. This clonotype was picked up a small number of times. Antigen unknown. Primers used in a second PCR of roughly 6 to 12 cycles were a sample-barcoded 5' primer and a J-beta primer mix. TCRdb ran MiXCR on the 5' RACE reads and lists one entry per CDR3 protein. Of roughly 800,000 distinct CDR3 sequences detected, more than 20% appear once; the ten largest clones hold around 3.6%. Germline V gene lookup returns CDR1 LNHDA and CDR2 SQIVND (reference sequence). Germline trimming cut 3 bases from V and 2 bases from J; bases unmatched to any gene: 4. There are 16 residues in the CDR3. Another study also made use of these data, one on T cells of mothers and their children. That report notes: Both sample barcodes and 2-4 random nucleotides came from the M1S primer of the second PCR. Sequencing returned over 10 million TCR beta CDR3 reads per mother and about 3 million per child.

The material sequenced was blood. The chain has TRBV19 and TRBJ2-1; 10 bases fit TRBD2. The clonotype was recovered from a boy under 18 in good health. The CDR3 DNA sequence: TGTGCCAGTAGTATTGGTACTAGCGGGACCTACAATGAGCAGTTCTTC. It yields the protein CASSIGTSGTYNEQFF.